This TCR beta chain comes out of a study of T cell changes during pregnancy in multiple sclerosis. Measured with immunoSEQ multiplex PCR; TCRdb has only the in-frame clones, and not every one. The data contain about 64,000 clones, about 90% of them seen just once; the ten biggest clones take up about 5.8%. This CDR3 region has 17 residues. Germline-derived CDR1 and CDR2 are SGHVS and FQNEAQ. Trimming shortened V by 5 bases and J by 0 bases, and 14 bases separated the two germline ends. The starting material was peripheral blood, obtained in the third trimester of pregnancy. V usage is TRBV7-8 and J usage is TRBJ2-6; D is ambiguous. The clonotype was recovered from a female donor in good health, enrolled as a control in a pregnancy study. The CDR3 here is CASSPRQRYSGANVLTF. The CDR3 DNA follows: TGTGCCAGCAGCCCTCGGCAGCGTTACTCTGGGGCCAACGTCCTGACTTTC.